This paragraph covers one TCR beta chain sequence. This clonotype is deemed medium-sized (0.01 to 0.1%). This clone's antigen is unknown. Per-base quality was not reported, and no clone a single base away is much larger than it. The sample originates from a study of spatial heterogeneity in lung cancer (dated by TCRdb to 2018 to 2020). In terms of the full investigation: Samples were obtained from fewer than 80 patients with early-stage, untreated non-small cell lung cancer from the lung TRACERx cohort. Follow-up PBMC samples were sequenced whenever available, and the median time to follow-up was about 24 months after resection. Beta-chain transcripts were consistently detected in greater numbers than alpha-chain transcripts, which likely reflected higher beta-chain transcript abundance. In the raw uncorrected reads, each unique combination of TCR and UMI appeared more than ten times on average. In non-small cell lung cancer, the study quantitatively compared TCR alpha and beta repertoires across several tumor regions, matched nontumor lung, and blood. Nonsynonymous mutation counts, determined by whole-exome sequencing of tumor tissue, were related to TCR repertoire features. At surgery, both alpha and beta chains were TCR-sequenced in about 200 tumor regions, fewer than 85 matched nontumor lung samples and some 58 PBMC samples. The full study reports these points: Comparisons of baseline and follow-up blood repertoires included only around 13 patients. Ubiquitous expanded tumor TCRs showed up in blood more often at tumor resection than at routine follow-up. Confirming at a functional level the hypothesis that regional TCRs recognize regional mutations was considered to require additional single-cell paired TCR alpha and beta sequencing.

The germline ends are 9 bases apart after V is trimmed by 2 bases and J by 4 bases. The CDR3 holds 13 amino acids from the cysteine to the phenylalanine. This entry keeps only the CDR3 DNA: 39 bases, framed from base 1. The germline V gene encodes CDR1 MNHNS and CDR2 SASEGT. Per the publication, the time point label means: blood at routine non-recurrence follow-up after resection. TCR sequencing used whole RNA extracted from tumor and nontumor lung tissue, or from cryopreserved PBMC samples, without cell sorting. Only patients for whom sufficient RNA was available from at least two tumor regions were selected for TCR sequencing. The library was prepared using 5' RACE. Sequenced using a NextSeq 500. The TCR library protocol attached a unique molecular identifier to each TCR cDNA molecule to allow correction of PCR and sequencing errors. In the source study's methods: TCR identification, UMI-based error correction and CDR3 extraction were all carried out with Decombinator tools. TCRs above a frequency of 2 per 1,000, corresponding to the top 1% of the tumor frequency distribution, were defined as expanded. Rényi diversity was computed with the R vegan package after subsampling each repertoire 100 times to 5,000 TCRs. CDR3 similarity networks were built from amino acid triplet string-kernel similarity, connecting CDR3s with pairwise similarity above 0.82. TCRdb trimmed public reads at Q25 via fastp, called clones via MiXCR and kept in-frame beta chains. Duplicate CDR3 protein sequences are folded into a single record with the most common DNA and genes. The V and J calls follow TCRdb's processing rather than the paper's. This sample holds roughly 38,000 distinct CDR3 sequences; 8% to 11% were observed only once. The ten largest clones add up to approximately 17% of the sample.

The sequence links TRBV6-1 to TRBJ2-7, and perhaps TRBD1 as D gene, on 6 matching bases. This receptor was identified in a female donor with early-stage non-small cell lung cancer. The specimen was PBMCs, collected at follow-up. The DNA reads as follows: TGTGCCAGCAGTGAAAATAGGGGGTACGAGCAGTACTTC. Its protein is CASSENRGYEQYF.